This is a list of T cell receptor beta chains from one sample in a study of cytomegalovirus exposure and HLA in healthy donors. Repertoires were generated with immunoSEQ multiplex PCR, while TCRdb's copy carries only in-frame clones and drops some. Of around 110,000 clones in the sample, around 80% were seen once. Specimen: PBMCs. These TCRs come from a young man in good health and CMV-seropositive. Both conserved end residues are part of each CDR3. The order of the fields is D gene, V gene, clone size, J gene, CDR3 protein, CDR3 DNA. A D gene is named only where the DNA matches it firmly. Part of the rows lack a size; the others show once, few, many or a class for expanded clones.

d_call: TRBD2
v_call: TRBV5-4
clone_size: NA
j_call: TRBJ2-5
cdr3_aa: CASSPGTSGQETQYF
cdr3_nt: TGTGCCAGCAGCCCCGGGACTAGCGGTCAAGAGACCCAGTACTTC

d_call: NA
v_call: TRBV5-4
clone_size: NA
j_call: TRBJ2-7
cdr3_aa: CASSRGTPAYEQYF
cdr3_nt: TGTGCCAGCAGCCGGGGGACGCCGGCCTACGAGCAGTACTTC

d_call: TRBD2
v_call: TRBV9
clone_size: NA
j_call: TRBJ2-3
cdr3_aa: CASSVAKTGGREDTQYF
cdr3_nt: TGTGCCAGCAGCGTAGCCAAGACGGGGGGGCGTGAAGATACGCAGTATTTT

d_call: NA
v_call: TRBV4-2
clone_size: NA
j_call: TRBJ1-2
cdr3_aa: CASSQGQNYGYPF
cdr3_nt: TGTGCCAGCAGCCAAGGGCAGAACTATGGCTACCCCTTC

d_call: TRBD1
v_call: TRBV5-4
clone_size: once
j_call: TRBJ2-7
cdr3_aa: CASSLDDRGSEQYF
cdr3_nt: TGTGCCAGCAGCTTGGACGACAGGGGAAGCGAGCAGTACTTC

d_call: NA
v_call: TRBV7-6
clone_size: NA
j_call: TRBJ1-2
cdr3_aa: CAVPGSSTGYTF
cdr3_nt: TGTGCCGTCCCTGGGAGCTCGACCGGCTACACCTTC

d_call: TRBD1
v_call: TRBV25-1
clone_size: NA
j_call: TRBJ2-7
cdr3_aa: CASSEYRTGGEQYF
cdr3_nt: TGTGCCAGCAGTGAATATAGGACAGGGGGTGAGCAGTACTTC

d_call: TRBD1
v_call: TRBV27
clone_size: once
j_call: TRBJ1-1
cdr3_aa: CASSLYRGTEAFF
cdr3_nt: TGTGCCAGCAGTCTTTACAGGGGCACTGAAGCTTTCTTT

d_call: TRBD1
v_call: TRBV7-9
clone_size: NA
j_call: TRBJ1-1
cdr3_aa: CASSSQGRGTEAFF
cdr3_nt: TGTGCCAGCAGCTCACAGGGGAGAGGTACTGAAGCTTTCTTT

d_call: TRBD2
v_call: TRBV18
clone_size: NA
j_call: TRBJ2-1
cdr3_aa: CASSSRLAGGQWEQFF
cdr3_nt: TGTGCCAGCTCATCCCGACTAGCGGGGGGGCAATGGGAGCAGTTCTTC

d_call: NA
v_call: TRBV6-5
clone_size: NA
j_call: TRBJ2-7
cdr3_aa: CARNALWTASYEQYF
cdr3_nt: TGTGCCAGAAACGCCCTCTGGACAGCTTCCTACGAGCAGTACTTC

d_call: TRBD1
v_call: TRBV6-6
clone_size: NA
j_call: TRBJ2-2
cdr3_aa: CASRTTGTGEVGELFF
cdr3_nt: TGTGCCAGCAGGACAACCGGGACAGGGGAGGTGGGGGAGCTGTTTTTT

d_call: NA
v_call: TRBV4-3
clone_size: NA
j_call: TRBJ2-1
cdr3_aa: CASSHRDSSYNEQFF
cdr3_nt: TGCGCCAGCAGCCATCGTGACAGCTCCTACAATGAGCAGTTCTTC

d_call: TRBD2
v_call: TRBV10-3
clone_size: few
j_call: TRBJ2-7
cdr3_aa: CAISRSGASGEQYF
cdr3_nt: TGTGCCATCAGCCGTAGCGGGGCCTCGGGAGAGCAGTACTTC

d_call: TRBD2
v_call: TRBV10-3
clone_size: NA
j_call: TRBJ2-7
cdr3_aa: CAISSHQWEGNEQYF
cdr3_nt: TGTGCCATCAGTTCCCATCAATGGGAGGGCAACGAGCAGTACTTC

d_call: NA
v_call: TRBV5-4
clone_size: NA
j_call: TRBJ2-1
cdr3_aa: CAGTRGENEQFF
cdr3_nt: TGTGCCGGCACCAGGGGGGAAAATGAGCAGTTCTTC

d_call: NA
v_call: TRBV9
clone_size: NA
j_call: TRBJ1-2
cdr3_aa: CASSVALGRNYGYTF
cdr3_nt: TGTGCCAGCAGCGTAGCTCTGGGCAGGAACTATGGCTACACCTTC

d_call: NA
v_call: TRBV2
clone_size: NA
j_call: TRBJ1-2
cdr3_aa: CASSDDSGYYGYTF
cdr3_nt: TGTGCCAGCAGTGATGACAGTGGATACTATGGCTACACCTTC

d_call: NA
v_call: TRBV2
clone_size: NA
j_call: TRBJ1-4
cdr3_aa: CASSARQDEKLFF
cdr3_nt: TGTGCCAGCAGCGCCCGACAGGATGAAAAACTGTTTTTT

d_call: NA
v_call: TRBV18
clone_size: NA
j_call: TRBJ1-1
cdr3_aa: CASSPNRANTEAFF
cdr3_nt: TGTGCCAGCTCACCAAACAGGGCCAACACTGAAGCTTTCTTT

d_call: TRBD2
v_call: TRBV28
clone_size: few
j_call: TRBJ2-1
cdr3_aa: CASAGLAGGSSYNEQFF
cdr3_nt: TGTGCCAGCGCGGGACTAGCGGGGGGGAGCTCCTACAATGAGCAGTTCTTC

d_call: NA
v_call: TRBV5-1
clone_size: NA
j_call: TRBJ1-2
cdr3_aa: CASSADTANYGYTF
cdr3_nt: TGCGCCAGCAGCGCGGACACGGCGAACTATGGCTACACCTTC

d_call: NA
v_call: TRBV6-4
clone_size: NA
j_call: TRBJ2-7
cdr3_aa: CASNQGSDEQYF
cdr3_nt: TGTGCCAGCAACCAGGGGAGTGACGAGCAGTACTTC

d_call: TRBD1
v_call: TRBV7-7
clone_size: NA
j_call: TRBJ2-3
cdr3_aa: CASSQGTGKADTQYF
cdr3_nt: TGTGCCAGCAGCCAAGGGACAGGGAAGGCAGATACGCAGTATTTT

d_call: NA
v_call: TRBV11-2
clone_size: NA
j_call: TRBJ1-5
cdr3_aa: CASSLDTGGRNQPQHF
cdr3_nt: TGTGCCAGCAGCTTAGATACCGGGGGACGCAATCAGCCCCAGCATTTT

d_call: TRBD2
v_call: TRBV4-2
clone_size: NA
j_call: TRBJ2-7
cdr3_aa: CASSQELAGAYEQYF
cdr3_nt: TGTGCCAGCAGCCAAGAACTAGCGGGGGCCTACGAGCAGTACTTC

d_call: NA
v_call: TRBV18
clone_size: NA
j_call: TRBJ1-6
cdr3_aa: CASSGDGGYGSPLHF
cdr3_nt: TGTGCCAGCTCGGGGGACGGAGGGTATGGTTCACCCCTCCACTTT

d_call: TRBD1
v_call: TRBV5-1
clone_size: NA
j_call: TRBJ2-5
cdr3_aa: CASSRDRGETQYF
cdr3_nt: TGCGCCAGCAGCAGGGACAGGGGAGAGACCCAGTACTTC

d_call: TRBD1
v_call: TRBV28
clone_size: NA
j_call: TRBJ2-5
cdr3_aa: CASSFGTGTETQYF
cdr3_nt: TGTGCCAGCAGTTTTGGGACAGGGACGGAGACCCAGTACTTC

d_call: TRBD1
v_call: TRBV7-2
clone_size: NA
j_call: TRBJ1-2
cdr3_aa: CASSLDWGQGFSVYGYPF
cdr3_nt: TGTGCCAGCAGCTTAGATTGGGGACAGGGTTTTTCCGTTTATGGCTACCCCTTC

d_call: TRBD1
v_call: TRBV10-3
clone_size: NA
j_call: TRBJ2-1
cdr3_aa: CAISEKDRAYNEQFF
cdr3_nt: TGTGCCATCAGCGAAAAAGACAGGGCCTACAATGAGCAGTTCTTC

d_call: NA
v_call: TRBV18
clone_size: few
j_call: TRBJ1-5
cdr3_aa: CAGSGDGSNQPQHF
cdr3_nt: TGCGCCGGCTCGGGAGACGGTAGCAATCAGCCCCAGCATTTT

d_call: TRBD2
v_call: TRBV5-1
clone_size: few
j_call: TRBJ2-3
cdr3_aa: CASSGGTLAGAGTDTQYF
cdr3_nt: TGCGCCAGCAGCGGAGGAACACTAGCGGGGGCAGGGACAGATACGCAGTATTTT

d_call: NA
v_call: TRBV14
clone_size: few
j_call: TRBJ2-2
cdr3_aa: CASSSSDRNTGELFF
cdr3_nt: TGTGCCAGCAGCTCATCGGACAGGAACACCGGGGAGCTGTTTTTT

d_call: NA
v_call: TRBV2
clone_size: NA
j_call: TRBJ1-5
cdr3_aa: CASSEHGARSNQPQHF
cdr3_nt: TGTGCCAGCAGTGAACATGGGGCGCGAAGCAATCAGCCCCAGCATTTT

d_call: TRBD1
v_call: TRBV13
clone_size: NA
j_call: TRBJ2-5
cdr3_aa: CASSSDRAQETQYF
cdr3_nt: TGTGCCAGCAGCTCGGACAGGGCCCAAGAGACCCAGTACTTC

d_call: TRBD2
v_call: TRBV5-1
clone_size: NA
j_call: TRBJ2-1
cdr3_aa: CASSPGTSGGFYNEQFF
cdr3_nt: TGCGCCAGCAGCCCCGGGACTAGCGGGGGGTTTTACAATGAGCAGTTCTTC

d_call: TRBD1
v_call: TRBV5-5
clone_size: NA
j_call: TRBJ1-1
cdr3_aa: CASSWGQAGDTEAFF
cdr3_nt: TGTGCCAGCAGCTGGGGACAGGCTGGGGACACTGAAGCTTTCTTT

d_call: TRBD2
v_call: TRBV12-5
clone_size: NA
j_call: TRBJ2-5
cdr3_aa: CASGSPGTSGFQETQYF
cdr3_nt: TGTGCTAGTGGTTCGCCCGGGACTAGCGGGTTCCAAGAGACCCAGTACTTC

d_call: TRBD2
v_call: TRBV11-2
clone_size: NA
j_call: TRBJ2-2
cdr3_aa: CASIRRTSGGGNTGELFF
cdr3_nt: TGTGCCAGCATCCGACGGACTAGCGGGGGGGGGAACACCGGGGAGCTGTTTTTT

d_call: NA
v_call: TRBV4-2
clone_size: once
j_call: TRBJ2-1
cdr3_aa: CASSQEILRTLASDEQFF
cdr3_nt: TGTGCCAGCAGCCAAGAAATCCTCCGGACTCTCGCTTCAGATGAGCAGTTCTTC

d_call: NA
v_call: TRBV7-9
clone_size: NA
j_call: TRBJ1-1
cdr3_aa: CASSSEKNTEAFF
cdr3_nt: TGTGCCAGCAGCTCGGAGAAGAACACTGAAGCTTTCTTT

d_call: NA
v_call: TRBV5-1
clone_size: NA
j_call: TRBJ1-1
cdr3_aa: CASSLVRGRENTEAFF
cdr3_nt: TGCGCCAGCAGCTTGGTCCGAGGACGGGAAAACACTGAAGCTTTCTTT

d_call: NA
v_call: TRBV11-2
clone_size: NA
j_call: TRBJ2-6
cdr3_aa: CASSFRQGWANVLTF
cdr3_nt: TGTGCCAGCAGCTTCCGCCAGGGGTGGGCCAACGTCCTGACTTTC

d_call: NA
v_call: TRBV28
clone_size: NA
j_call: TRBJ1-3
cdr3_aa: CASQGAPASGNTIYF
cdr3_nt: TGTGCCAGCCAGGGTGCCCCGGCCTCTGGAAACACCATATATTTT

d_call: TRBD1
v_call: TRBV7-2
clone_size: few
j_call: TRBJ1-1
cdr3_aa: CASSRKDRGMNTEAFF
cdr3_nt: TGTGCCAGCAGCCGAAAGGACAGGGGGATGAACACTGAAGCTTTCTTT

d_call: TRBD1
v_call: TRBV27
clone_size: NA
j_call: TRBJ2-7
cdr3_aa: CASSLSIGTAYEQYF
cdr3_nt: TGTGCCAGCAGTTTATCTATCGGGACAGCCTACGAGCAGTACTTC

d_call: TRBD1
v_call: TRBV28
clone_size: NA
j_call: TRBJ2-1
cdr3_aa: CASSSPDRAYEQFF
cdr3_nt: TGTGCCAGCAGTAGCCCCGACAGGGCATATGAGCAGTTCTTC

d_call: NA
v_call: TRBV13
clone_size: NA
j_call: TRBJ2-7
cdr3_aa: CASGEGTSTNRYEQYF
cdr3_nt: TGTGCCAGCGGAGAGGGAACTAGCACAAACCGCTACGAGCAGTACTTC

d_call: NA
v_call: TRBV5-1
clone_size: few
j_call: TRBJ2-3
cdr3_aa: CASSFQGGRDTQYF
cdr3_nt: TGCGCCAGCAGCTTCCAGGGGGGTCGCGATACGCAGTATTTT

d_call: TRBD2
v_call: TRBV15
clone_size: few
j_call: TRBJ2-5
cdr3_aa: CATSRGGGYQETQYF
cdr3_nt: TGTGCCACCAGCAGGGGCGGGGGGTACCAAGAGACCCAGTACTTC

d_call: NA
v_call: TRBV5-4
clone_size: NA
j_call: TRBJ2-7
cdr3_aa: CASSAGTGAYEQYF
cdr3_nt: TGTGCCAGCAGTGCCGGGACTGGGGCCTACGAGCAGTACTTC

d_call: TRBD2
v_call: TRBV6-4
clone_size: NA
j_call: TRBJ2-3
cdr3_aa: CASSDSGTSGADTQYF
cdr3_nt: TGTGCCAGCAGTGACTCCGGGACTAGCGGGGCAGATACGCAGTATTTT

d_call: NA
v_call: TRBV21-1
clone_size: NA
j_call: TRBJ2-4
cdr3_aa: CASSKDGGVAKNIQYF
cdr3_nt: TGTGCCAGCAGCAAAGACGGGGGGGTAGCCAAAAACATTCAGTACTTC

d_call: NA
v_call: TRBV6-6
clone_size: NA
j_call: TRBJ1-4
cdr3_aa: CASLDSSNEKLFF
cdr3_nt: TGTGCCAGCCTAGACAGTTCCAATGAAAAACTGTTTTTT

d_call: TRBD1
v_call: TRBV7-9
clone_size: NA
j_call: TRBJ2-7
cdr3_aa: CSSSSQGTELTVQYF
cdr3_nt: TGTTCCAGCAGCTCACAGGGGACAGAACTTACCGTGCAGTACTTC